This T cell receptor beta chain was identified in a study of T cell repertoires in ileal Crohn's disease. Background on the study: About 36% were active smokers at surgery; median disease duration was around 7.9 years.

The repertoire was sequenced with immunoSEQ multiplex PCR; TCRdb's copy has only in-frame clones and lacks some. The sample includes roughly 10,000 clones, around 86% seen only once; the top ten take around a tenth. V lost 8 bases, J lost 8 bases, and 23 bases lay in between. The germline CDR1 and CDR2 sequences are MDHEN and SYDVKM. This CDR3 is built from 15 residues. The time point denotes: inflamed ileum from the surgical specimen. Notes on this clone: Its matching antigen is unknown.

Study results and caveats: Mucosal expansions were suggested to be mainly CD8 T cells.

This rearrangement joins TRBV28 to TRBJ2-3; weak D call: TRBD1 (6 bases). Sample: ileal tissue. This sequence was found in an adult with Crohn's disease. The DNA for the CDR3 is TGTGCCAGCTCCCCCGACAGGACCCGGGAAGGTACGCAGTATTTT. Translated, it gives CASSPDRTREGTQYF.